This is a list of T cell receptor beta chains from one sample in a study of T cell responses to AZD1222 COVID-19 vaccine. Data came from immunoSEQ multiplex PCR; TCRdb stores just in-frame clones and leaves some out. The sample contains around 120,000 clones, just over 90% of which appear only once. The material was peripheral blood, obtained 28 days after the second AZD1222 dose. The source of these receptors is an adult who received the AZD1222 COVID-19 vaccine. The CDR3 runs from the conserved cysteine through the conserved F or W. D genes are given only for firm matches. A row's size may be missing; if present it is once, few, many or a size class.

D gene,CDR3 length,J gene,clone size,V gene,CDR3 DNA,CDR3 protein
TRBD1,16,TRBJ1-4,-,TRBV5-1,TGCGCCAGCAGCTTGGTTTTTGGGACAGTTCGTGAAAAACTGTTTTTT,CASSLVFGTVREKLFF
TRBD1,12,TRBJ2-2,-,TRBV5-4,TGTGCCAGCAGCCCGGACAGGGGGGAGCTGTTTTTT,CASSPDRGELFF
TRBD2,13,TRBJ2-1,-,TRBV7-3,TGTGCCAGCAGGGGAGGGCCCAGGAATGAGCAGTTCTTC,CASRGGPRNEQFF
-,16,TRBJ2-3,-,TRBV5-1,TGCGCCAGCAGCCCCCAGGGGGGGCGCGTGCCAGATACGCAGTATTTT,CASSPQGGRVPDTQYF
-,15,TRBJ2-6,-,TRBV5-4,TGTGCCAGCAGCTTAGCCGTGACCGGGGCCAACGTCCTGACTTTC,CASSLAVTGANVLTF
-,21,TRBJ2-1,-,TRBV7-6,TGTGCCAGCAGCTTAGGCAGGGCCTTATCCCTAGCGGAGGGGGACTTTCTGGAGCAGTTCTTC,CASSLGRALSLAEGDFLEQFF
-,12,TRBJ1-2,-,TRBV5-1,TGCGCCAGCAGCTTGGCGGGGGATGGCTACACCTTC,CASSLAGDGYTF
-,15,TRBJ2-6,-,TRBV18,TGTGCCAGCTCACCACCCTCAACCGGGGCCAACGTCCTGACTTTC,CASSPPSTGANVLTF
-,14,TRBJ1-2,-,TRBV5-1,TGCGCCAGCAGCTTGGTTGTCAGGGGAGAGGGCTACACCTTC,CASSLVVRGEGYTF
-,13,TRBJ2-7,-,TRBV5-4,TGTGCCAGCAGCTTGACAGGGACCTACGAGCAGTACTTC,CASSLTGTYEQYF
-,14,TRBJ2-7,-,TRBV5-6,TGTGCCAGCAGCTTGCGTGGGACTTCTTACGAGCAGTACTTC,CASSLRGTSYEQYF
TRBD1,15,TRBJ1-2,-,TRBV6-5,TGTGCCAGCTCGCGGGAGACAGGGGCCAACTATGGCTACACCTTC,CASSRETGANYGYTF
-,18,TRBJ2-7,-,TRBV4-2,TGTGCCAGCAGCCAAGCCCCAGGTTTGGTCAGGGTGGGGTCCGAGCAGTACTTC,CASSQAPGLVRVGSEQYF
TRBD2,16,TRBJ2-2,-,TRBV19,TGTGCCAGCAGGGGAAGCGGGAGTTCTCACACCGGGGAGCTGTTTTTT,CASRGSGSSHTGELFF
-,11,TRBJ2-7,once,TRBV10-2,TGCGCCAGCAGTGGAGGGTACGAGCAGTACTTC,CASSGGYEQYF
-,14,TRBJ1-1,-,TRBV19,TGTGCCAGTAGTATATCTGGGGGCTACACTGAAGCTTTCTTT,CASSISGGYTEAFF
-,13,TRBJ2-1,few,TRBV3-1/TRBV3-2,TGTGCCAGCAGCAAGGGTGGCGGAAATGAGCAGTTCTTC,CASSKGGGNEQFF
TRBD1,13,TRBJ1-2,once,TRBV9,TGTGCCAGCAGCGTGACAGGGAACTATGGCTACACCTTC,CASSVTGNYGYTF
TRBD1,13,TRBJ1-2,-,TRBV6-2/TRBV6-3,TGTGCCAGCAGTCAGCAACAGGGGAATGGCTACACCTTC,CASSQQQGNGYTF
-,14,TRBJ1-5,once,TRBV21-1,TGTGCCAGCAGCAAAGACGGAGACAATCAGCCCCAGCATTTT,CASSKDGDNQPQHF
-,13,TRBJ2-7,-,TRBV7-9,TGTGCCAGCAGCGCAATGGGTCCCTACGAGCAGTACTTC,CASSAMGPYEQYF
-,12,TRBJ2-7,-,TRBV12-3/TRBV12-4,TGTGCCAGCAGTTTGTATCCCTACGAGCAGTACTTC,CASSLYPYEQYF
-,14,TRBJ1-2,-,TRBV19,TGTGCCAGTGTCCGGGACACAGACAACTATGGCTACACCTTC,CASVRDTDNYGYTF
TRBD1,15,TRBJ1-5,-,TRBV2,TGTGCCAGCACCCGGGACAGGGGGCGCAATCAGCCCCAGCATTTT,CASTRDRGRNQPQHF
TRBD1,14,TRBJ1-1,-,TRBV5-1,TGCGCCAGCAGGCCTACCTTGACAGGGACTGAAGCTTTCTTT,CASRPTLTGTEAFF
TRBD2,16,TRBJ2-1,-,TRBV25-1,TGTGCCAGCAGTGAATATGGCCTAGCGGCAAACAATGAGCAGTTCTTC,CASSEYGLAANNEQFF
TRBD2,15,TRBJ2-5,-,TRBV30,TGTGCCTGGACTAGCGGGAAAGATTACCAAGAGACCCAGTACTTC,CAWTSGKDYQETQYF
-,16,TRBJ1-3,-,TRBV2,TGTGCCAGCACGGGGGATTCGGTTCGGTTCTCGAGCACCATATATTTT,CASTGDSVRFSSTIYF
-,13,TRBJ2-7,-,TRBV14,TGTGCCAGCAGCCAAGGACAGGTAGGCGAGCAGTACTTC,CASSQGQVGEQYF